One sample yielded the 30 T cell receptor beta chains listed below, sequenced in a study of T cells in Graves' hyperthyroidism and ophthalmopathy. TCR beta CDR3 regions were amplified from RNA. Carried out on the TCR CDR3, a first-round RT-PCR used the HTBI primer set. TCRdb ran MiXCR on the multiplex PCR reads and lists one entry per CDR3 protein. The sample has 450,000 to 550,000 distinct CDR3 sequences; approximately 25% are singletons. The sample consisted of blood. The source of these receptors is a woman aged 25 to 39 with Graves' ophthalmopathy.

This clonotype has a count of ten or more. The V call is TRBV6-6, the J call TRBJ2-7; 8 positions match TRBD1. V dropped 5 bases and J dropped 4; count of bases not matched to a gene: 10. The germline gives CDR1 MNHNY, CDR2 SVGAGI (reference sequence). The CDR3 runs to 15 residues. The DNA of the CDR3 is TGTGCCAGCAGTCCTCGGCCAGGGGGCACGTACGAGCAGTACTTC. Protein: CASSPRPGGTYEQYF.

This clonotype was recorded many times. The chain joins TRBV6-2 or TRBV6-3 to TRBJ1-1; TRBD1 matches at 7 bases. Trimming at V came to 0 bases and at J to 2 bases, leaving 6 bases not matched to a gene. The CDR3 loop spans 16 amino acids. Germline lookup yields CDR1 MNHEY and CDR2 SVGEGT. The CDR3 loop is CASSYSVGTANTEAFF. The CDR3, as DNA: TGTGCCAGCAGTTACTCGGTGGGGACAGCAAACACTGAAGCTTTCTTT.

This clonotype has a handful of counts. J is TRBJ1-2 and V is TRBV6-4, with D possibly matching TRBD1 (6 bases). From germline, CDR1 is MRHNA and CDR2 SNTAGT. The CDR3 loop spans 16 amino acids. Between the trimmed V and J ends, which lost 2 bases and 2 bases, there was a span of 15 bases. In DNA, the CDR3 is TGTGCCAGCAGTGACCCCCTCGGAGACAGGAACTATGGCTACACCTTC. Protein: CASSDPLGDRNYGYTF.

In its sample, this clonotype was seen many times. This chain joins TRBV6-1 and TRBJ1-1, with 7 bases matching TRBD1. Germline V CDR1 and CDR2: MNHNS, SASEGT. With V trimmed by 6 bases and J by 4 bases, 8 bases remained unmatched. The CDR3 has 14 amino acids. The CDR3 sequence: CASSDARGVTEAFF. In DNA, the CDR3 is TGTGCCAGCAGCGACGCCAGGGGGGTCACTGAAGCTTTCTTT.

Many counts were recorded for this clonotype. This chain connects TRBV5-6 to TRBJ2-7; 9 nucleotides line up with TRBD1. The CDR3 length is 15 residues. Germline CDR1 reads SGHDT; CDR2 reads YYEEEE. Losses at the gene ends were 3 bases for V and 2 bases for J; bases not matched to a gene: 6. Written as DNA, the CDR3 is TGTGCCAGCAGCTACGGGACAGGGAAGGCCTACGAGCAGTACTTC. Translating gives CASSYGTGKAYEQYF.

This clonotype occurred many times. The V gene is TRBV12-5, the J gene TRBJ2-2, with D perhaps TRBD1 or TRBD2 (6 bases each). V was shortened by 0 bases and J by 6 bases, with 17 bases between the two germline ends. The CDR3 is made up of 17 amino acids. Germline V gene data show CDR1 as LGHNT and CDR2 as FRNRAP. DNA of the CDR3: TGTGCTAGTGGTTTGGTAATAACGGGGGCGGTTTCCGGGGAGCTGTTTTTT. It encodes CASGLVITGAVSGELFF.

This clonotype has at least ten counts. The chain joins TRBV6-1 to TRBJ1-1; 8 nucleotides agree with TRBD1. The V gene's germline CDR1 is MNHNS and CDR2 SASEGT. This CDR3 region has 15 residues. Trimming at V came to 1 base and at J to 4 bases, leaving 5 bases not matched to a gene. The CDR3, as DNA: TGTGCCAGCAGTGAAGATAGCAGGGGGCCCACTGAAGCTTTCTTT. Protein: CASSEDSRGPTEAFF.

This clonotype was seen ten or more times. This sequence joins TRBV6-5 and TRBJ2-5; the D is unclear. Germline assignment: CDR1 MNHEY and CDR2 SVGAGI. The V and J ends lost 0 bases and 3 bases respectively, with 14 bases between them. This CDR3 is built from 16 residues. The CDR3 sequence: CASSYSKGPREETQYF. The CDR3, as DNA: TGTGCCAGCAGTTACTCTAAGGGCCCTCGCGAAGAGACCCAGTACTTC.

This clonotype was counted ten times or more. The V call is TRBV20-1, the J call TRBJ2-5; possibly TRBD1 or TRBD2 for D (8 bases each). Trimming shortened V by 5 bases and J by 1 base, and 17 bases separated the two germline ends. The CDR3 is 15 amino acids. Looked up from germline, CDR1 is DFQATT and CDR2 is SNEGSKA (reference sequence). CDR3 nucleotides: TGCAGTGCTTCGGGAGGGACAGGACTCCAAGAGACCCAGTACTTC. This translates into CSASGGTGLQETQYF.

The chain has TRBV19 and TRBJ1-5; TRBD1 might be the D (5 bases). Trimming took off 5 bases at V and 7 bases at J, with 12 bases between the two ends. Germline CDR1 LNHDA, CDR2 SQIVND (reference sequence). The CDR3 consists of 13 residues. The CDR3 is CASSLGRPQPQHF. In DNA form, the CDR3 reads TGTGCCAGTAGTCTGGGACGGCCCCAGCCCCAGCATTTT.

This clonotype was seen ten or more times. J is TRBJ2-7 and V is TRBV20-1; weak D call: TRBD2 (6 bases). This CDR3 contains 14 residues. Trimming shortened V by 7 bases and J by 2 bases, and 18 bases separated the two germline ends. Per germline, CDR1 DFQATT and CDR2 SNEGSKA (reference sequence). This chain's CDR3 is CSVRTGTVTYEQYF. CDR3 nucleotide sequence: TGCAGTGTTCGCACCGGGACTGTTACCTACGAGCAGTACTTC.

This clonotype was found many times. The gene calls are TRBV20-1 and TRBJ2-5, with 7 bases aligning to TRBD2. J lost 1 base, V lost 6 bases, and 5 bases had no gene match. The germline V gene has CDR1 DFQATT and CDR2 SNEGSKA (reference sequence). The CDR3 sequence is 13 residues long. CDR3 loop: CSARGDAQETQYF. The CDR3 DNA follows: TGCAGTGCCCGGGGGGACGCCCAAGAGACCCAGTACTTC.

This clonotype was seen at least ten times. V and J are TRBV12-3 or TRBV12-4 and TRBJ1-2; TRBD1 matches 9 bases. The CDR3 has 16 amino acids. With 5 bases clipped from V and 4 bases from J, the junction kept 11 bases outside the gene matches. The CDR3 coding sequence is TGTGCCAGCAGTCCCTCGGGACAGGGATTCGCCTATGGCTACACCTTC. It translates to CASSPSGQGFAYGYTF.

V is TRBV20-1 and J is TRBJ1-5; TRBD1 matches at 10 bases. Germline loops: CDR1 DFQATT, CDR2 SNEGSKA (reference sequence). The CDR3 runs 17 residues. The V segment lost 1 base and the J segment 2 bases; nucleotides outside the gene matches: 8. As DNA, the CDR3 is TGCAGTGCTAGAGTGACAGGGGGCAGATTTGGCAATCAGCCCCAGCATTTT. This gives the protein CSARVTGGRFGNQPQHF.

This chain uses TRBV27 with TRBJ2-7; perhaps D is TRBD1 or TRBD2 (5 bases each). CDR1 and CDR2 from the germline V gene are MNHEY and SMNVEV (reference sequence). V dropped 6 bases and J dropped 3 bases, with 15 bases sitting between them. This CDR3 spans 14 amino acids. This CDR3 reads CASSGRDGIYEQYF. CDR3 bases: TGTGCCAGCAGCGGTCGGGACGGTATCTACGAGCAGTACTTC.

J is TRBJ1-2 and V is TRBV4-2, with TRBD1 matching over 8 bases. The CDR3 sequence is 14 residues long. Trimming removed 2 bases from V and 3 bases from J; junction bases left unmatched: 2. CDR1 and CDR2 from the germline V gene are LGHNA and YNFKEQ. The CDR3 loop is CASSQSTGDYGYTF. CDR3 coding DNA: TGTGCCAGCAGCCAATCGACAGGGGACTATGGCTACACCTTC.

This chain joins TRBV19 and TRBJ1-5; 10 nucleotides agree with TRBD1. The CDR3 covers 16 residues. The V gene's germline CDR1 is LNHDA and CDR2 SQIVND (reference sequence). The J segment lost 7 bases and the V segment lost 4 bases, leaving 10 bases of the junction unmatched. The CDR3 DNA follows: TGTGCCAGTAGTAGTTCAGGGACAGGGGTTAGGCAGCCCCAGCATTTT. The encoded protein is CASSSSGTGVRQPQHF.

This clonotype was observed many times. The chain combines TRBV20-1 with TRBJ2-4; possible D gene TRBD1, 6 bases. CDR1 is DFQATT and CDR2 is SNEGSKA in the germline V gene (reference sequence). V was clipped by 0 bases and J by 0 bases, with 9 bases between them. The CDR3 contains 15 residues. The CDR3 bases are TGCAGTGCTAGAGACAGGGGTCTAGCCAAAAACATTCAGTACTTC. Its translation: CSARDRGLAKNIQYF.

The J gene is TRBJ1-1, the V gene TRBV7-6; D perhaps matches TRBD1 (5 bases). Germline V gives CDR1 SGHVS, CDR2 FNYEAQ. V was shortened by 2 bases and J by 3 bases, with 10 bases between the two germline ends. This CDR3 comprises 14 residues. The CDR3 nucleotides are TGTGCCAGCAGCTTACCAGGGCCTTACACTGAAGCTTTCTTT. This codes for CASSLPGPYTEAFF.

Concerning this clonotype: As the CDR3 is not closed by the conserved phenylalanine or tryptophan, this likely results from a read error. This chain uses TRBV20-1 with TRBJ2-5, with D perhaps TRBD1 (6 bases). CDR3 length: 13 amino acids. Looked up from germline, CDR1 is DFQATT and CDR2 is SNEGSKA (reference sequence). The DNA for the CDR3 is TGCAGTGCCCCCAGGGGTATACAAGAGTCCCAGTACTAC. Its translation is CSAPRGIQESQYY.

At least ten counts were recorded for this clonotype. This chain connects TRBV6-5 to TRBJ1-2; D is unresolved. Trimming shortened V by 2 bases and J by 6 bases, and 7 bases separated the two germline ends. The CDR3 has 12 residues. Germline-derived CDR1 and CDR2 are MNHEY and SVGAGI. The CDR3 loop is CASSYRKDGYTF. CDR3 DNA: TGTGCCAGCAGTTACCGAAAGGATGGCTACACCTTC.

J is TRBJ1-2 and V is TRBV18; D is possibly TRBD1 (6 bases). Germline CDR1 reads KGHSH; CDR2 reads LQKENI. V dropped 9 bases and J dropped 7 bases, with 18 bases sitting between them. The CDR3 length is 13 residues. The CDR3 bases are TGTGCCAGTCAACAGGGTCTAACCGGTGGCTACACCTTC. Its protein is CASQQGLTGGYTF.

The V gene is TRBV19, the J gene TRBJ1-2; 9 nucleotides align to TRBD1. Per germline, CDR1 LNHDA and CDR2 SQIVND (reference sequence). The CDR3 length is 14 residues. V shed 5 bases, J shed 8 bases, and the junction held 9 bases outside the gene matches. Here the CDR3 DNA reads TGTGCCAGTAGTTCCCGGGACAGGGCGCAGGGCTACACCTTC. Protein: CASSSRDRAQGYTF. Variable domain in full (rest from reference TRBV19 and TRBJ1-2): DGGITQSPKYLFRKEGQNVTLSCEQNLNHDAMYWYRQDPGQGLRLIYYSQIVNDFQKGDIAEGYSVSREKKESFPLTVTSAQKNPTAFYLCASSSRDRAQGYTFGSGTRLTVV.

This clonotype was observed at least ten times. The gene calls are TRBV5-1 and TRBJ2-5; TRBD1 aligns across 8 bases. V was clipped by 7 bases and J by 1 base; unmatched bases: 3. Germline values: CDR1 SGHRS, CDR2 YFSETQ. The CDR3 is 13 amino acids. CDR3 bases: TGCGCCAGCTTCGGACAGGGCCAAGAGACCCAGTACTTC. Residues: CASFGQGQETQYF.

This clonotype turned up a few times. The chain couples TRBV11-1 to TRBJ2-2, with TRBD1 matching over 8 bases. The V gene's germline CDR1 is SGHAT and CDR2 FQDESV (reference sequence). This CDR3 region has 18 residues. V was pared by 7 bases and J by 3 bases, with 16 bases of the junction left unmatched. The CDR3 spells CASTESPRGRRDTGELFF. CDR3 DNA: TGTGCCAGCACCGAGTCCCCCAGGGGGCGGCGTGACACCGGGGAGCTGTTTTTT.

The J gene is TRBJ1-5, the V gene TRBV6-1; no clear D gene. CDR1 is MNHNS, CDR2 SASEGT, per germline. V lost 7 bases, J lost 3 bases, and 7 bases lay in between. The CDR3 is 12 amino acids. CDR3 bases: TGTGCCAGCACCATCTCCAATCAGCCCCAGCATTTT. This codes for CASTISNQPQHF.

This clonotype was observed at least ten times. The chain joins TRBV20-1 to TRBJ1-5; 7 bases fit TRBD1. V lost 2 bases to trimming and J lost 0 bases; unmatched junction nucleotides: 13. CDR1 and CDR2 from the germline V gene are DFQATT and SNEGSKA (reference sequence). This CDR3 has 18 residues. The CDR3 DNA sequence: TGCAGTGCTAGATGGCCCTTAGGGGGCCTCCATAGCAATCAGCCCCAGCATTTT. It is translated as CSARWPLGGLHSNQPQHF.

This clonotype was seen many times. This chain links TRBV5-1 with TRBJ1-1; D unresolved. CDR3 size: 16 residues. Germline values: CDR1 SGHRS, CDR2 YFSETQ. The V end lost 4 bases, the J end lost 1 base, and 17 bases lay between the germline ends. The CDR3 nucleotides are TGCGCCAGCAGCATCGATCGCGGGCACAGGAACACTGAAGCTTTCTTT. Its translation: CASSIDRGHRNTEAFF.

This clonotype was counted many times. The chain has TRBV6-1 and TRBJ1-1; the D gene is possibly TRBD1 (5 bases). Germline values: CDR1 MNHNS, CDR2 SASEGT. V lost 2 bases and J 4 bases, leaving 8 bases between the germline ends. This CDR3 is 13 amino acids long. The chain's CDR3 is CASSEQGSTEAFF. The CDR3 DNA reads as TGTGCCAGCAGTGAACAGGGTTCCACTGAAGCTTTCTTT.

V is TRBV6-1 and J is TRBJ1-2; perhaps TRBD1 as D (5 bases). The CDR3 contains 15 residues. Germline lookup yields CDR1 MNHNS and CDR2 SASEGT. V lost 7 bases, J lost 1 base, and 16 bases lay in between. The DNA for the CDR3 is TGTGCCAGCACAGGGTGGGACGGAGATAACTATGGCTACACCTTC. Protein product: CASTGWDGDNYGYTF.